A selection of T cell receptor beta chains follows, all from one sample in a study of CD4 T cell repertoires and nickel. TCRdb used MiXCR to reprocess the RT-PCR reads, holding one entry per CDR3 protein. This table holds approximately 540 distinct CDR3 sequences, about 50% found once. The source material was CD4+ T cells from blood, not recorded whether cultured. These receptors originate from a human donor in a nickel allergy study, with or without nickel allergy (not recorded which). It is not recorded whether this sample comes from one donor or several. CDR3s include the opening cysteine and the closing phenylalanine or tryptophan. The D gene is left open where the match is weak. Clone size is given for some rows only: seen once, a few or many times, or a class if the clone is expanded.

>NA|TRBV7-9|NA|TRBJ2-7
TGTGCCAGCAGCTTATCCGGCGGGACGGATAGCTACGAGCAGTACTTC
CASSLSGGTDSYEQYF
>few|TRBV4-1|TRBD2|TRBJ2-1
TGCGCCAGCAGCCAAGATTGGGGACACATAACTAGCGGAGGGAACAATGAGCAGTTCTTC
CASSQDWGHITSGGNNEQFF
>few|TRBV11-2|NA|TRBJ2-2
TGTGCCAGCAGCTCGGCACAGGTTGTATGGACCGGGGAGCTGTTTTTT
CASSSAQVVWTGELFF
>NA|TRBV7-2|TRBD2|TRBJ2-5
TGTGCCAGCAGCTTATGGGGACTAGCGGGAATCGAGACCCAGTACTTC
CASSLWGLAGIETQYF
>NA|TRBV12-3/TRBV12-4|TRBD1|TRBJ1-6
TGTGCCAGCAGTCTCGGGACAGCTAATTCACCCCTCCACTTT
CASSLGTANSPLHF
>NA|TRBV6-2/TRBV6-3|NA|TRBJ1-2
TGTGCCAGCAGTTCAACATACAGGGTGACCGACGGCTACACCTTC
CASSSTYRVTDGYTF
>NA|TRBV3-1|TRBD2|TRBJ2-3
TGTGCCAGCAGCCAAGATAGTCTAGCGGGAGGTGTAGATACGCAGTATTTT
CASSQDSLAGGVDTQYF
>NA|TRBV24-1|NA|TRBJ2-6
TGTGCCATCGAGGACAATACGGGGGCCAACGTCCTGACTTTC
CAIEDNTGANVLTF
>NA|TRBV21-1|NA|TRBJ2-5
TGTGCCAGCAGTAGCGGGGCCCCGTGGGAGACCCAGTACTTC
CASSSGAPWETQYF
>NA|TRBV3-1|NA|TRBJ2-7
TGTGCCAGCAGCCCCCTAACAGGGAATTCCCACGAGCAGTACTTC
CASSPLTGNSHEQYF
>NA|TRBV12-3/TRBV12-4|TRBD1|TRBJ2-3
TGTGCCGTCAGGGAGCCGGGACAGGGTCTCACAGATACGCAGTATTTT
CAVREPGQGLTDTQYF
>NA|TRBV11-2|NA|TRBJ2-1
TGTGCCAGCAGCTTAGCCCGGGGGGCCAGGGGGGATGAGCAGTTCTTC
CASSLARGARGDEQFF
>NA|TRBV4-3|TRBD1|TRBJ2-1
TGCGCCAGCAGCCGCAACAGGGGGAGCTCCTACAATGAGCAGTTCTTC
CASSRNRGSSYNEQFF
>NA|TRBV20-1|TRBD1|TRBJ2-7
TGCAGTGCTATCCCTTCCGGGACAGGGCGGTACGAGCAGTACTTC
CSAIPSGTGRYEQYF